Listed below are T cell receptor beta chains from one sample, sequenced in a study of blood T cell repertoires in COVID-19. The repertoire was sequenced with immunoSEQ multiplex PCR; TCRdb's copy has only in-frame clones and lacks some. This table holds over 150,000 clones, roughly 90% found once. Sequencing was carried out using peripheral blood. The receptors originated from a man aged 65-85 years with active or convalescent COVID-19. The CDR3 runs from the conserved cysteine through the conserved F or W. The D gene is left open where the match is weak. The size of a clone is reported for some rows only, either as once, few or many, or as a class for expanded clones.

>NA|TRBV7-9|NA
CASSLYQGYEQYF
>once|TRBV19|NA
CASSIAGYSNQPQHF
>NA|TRBV2|NA
CASSLQGRVTQYF
>NA|TRBV10-3|NA
CAISESLYRESSTDTQYF
>once|TRBV7-2|TRBD1
CASSYYTGVAGYTF
>NA|TRBV18|TRBD2
CASSPKGLAVTDTQYF
>NA|TRBV4-3|TRBD2
CASSHQTSGGRTDTQYF
>NA|TRBV5-1|TRBD1
CASSRISGQGDYGYTF
>NA|TRBV5-4|NA
CASTVNRFDGYTF
>NA|TRBV7-8|NA
CASSAGGHYGYTF
>few|TRBV18|TRBD2
CASSQGLAGYEQYF
>NA|TRBV27|TRBD1
CASSQRTGPYGYTF
>NA|TRBV19|NA
CASSREGSDSPLHF
>NA|TRBV19|TRBD1
CASSGGGQEGKPQHF
>few|TRBV5-6|TRBD1
CASSNQGTAETQYF
>NA|TRBV5-1|TRBD1
CASSFRQGSDEKLFF
>once|TRBV10-2|TRBD1
CATNHRGWDTEAFF
>few|TRBV15|TRBD1
CATSKGTGTYNEQFF
>once|TRBV5-8|NA
CASSLGTGGPNEKLFF
>NA|TRBV6-6|TRBD1
CASSPPGQQFYGYTF
>NA|TRBV2|TRBD1
CASRGDRVIPLF
>NA|TRBV28|TRBD1
CASSSVPGQGIEEKLFF
>NA|TRBV6-5|NA
CASSYPGHPEQYF
>NA|TRBV18|NA
CASSPLGYSQYF
>once|TRBV5-1|TRBD1
CASSLGQGEADTQYF
>NA|TRBV5-1|NA
CASSPGSATNEKLFF
>NA|TRBV5-1|NA
CASSLAPDFSEQYF
>NA|TRBV11-2|NA
CASSQKPGQVVYEQYF
>NA|TRBV7-9|TRBD1
CASSLSGQKNTIYF
>once|TRBV11-2|TRBD1
CASSVDRGRRHSPLHF
>NA|TRBV5-1|TRBD1
CASSSPSGQGAGGYTF
>NA|TRBV7-9|NA
CASSLGQRFDF
>NA|TRBV2|TRBD1
CASRPRTGETFANTGELFF
>NA|TRBV15|TRBD1
CATSPDRGNWGGQYF
>NA|TRBV5-1|NA
CASSLANRNTEAFF
>NA|TRBV18|NA
CASSPVGTFNYGYTF
>NA|TRBV9|NA
CASSAQGYANSPLHF
>NA|TRBV5-5|NA
CASRPPGVDNSPLHF
>NA|TRBV28|NA
CASSPGGANSPLHF
>NA|TRBV19|NA
CASTGQPKGYTF
>NA|TRBV28|NA
CASTPEGQGGSPLHF
>NA|TRBV30|NA
CAWSVSGSAYNSPLHF
>NA|TRBV5-1|NA
CASSLGAGTPNEQFF
>NA|TRBV7-2|NA
CASSLDVLNYGYTF
>NA|TRBV6-5|NA
CASSAGGVSNQPQHF
>NA|TRBV5-8|NA
CASSFQDNQPQHF